These 12 T cell receptor beta chains were sequenced from one sample in a study of identical twins. MiXCR, run by TCRdb on the 5' RACE reads, gives a single entry per CDR3 protein. The sample yields hundreds of thousands of distinct CDR3 sequences, around 12% seen once. These data are also associated with another study on yellow fever vaccine responses in identical twins.

Source material: PBMCs. Every receptor here comes from a woman under 30 in good health.

Only a few counts were recorded for this clonotype. V gene TRBV7-9 combines with J gene TRBJ2-1, with D possibly TRBD1 on 5 matching bases. V was pared by 4 bases and J by 8 bases, with 15 bases between. Germline lookup yields CDR1 SEHNR and CDR2 FQNEAQ (reference sequence). The CDR3 contains 14 residues. In nucleotides, the CDR3 is TGTGCCAGCAGCTCCCCGGACACCCGACATGAGCAGTTCTTC. Protein: CASSSPDTRHEQFF.

This chain uses TRBV11-2 with TRBJ2-7; no reliable D call. With 0 bases removed from V and 7 bases from J, the gap between germline ends came to 7 bases. CDR3 length: 12 amino acids. Germline CDR1 and CDR2: SGHAT and FQNNGV. The CDR3 DNA reads TGTGCCAGCAGCTTAGATCGGGCTGAGCAGTACGTC. As protein: CASSLDRAEQYV.

The DNA for the CDR3 is TGCGCCAGCAGCTTGGAGCTAGCGGGGGGGAACAATCAGTATTTT. It encodes CASSLELAGGNNQYF. The rearrangement joins TRBV5-1 to TRBJ2-3; TRBD2 matches 12 bases. J was trimmed by 12 bases and V by 0 bases; bases with no gene match: 8. The CDR3 loop spans 15 amino acids. Germline CDR1 reads SGHRS; CDR2 reads YFSETQ.

The genes are TRBV20-1 and TRBJ2-5, with D hard to call. Trimming pared 0 bases from V and 0 bases from J, leaving 11 bases between. Germline assignment: CDR1 DFQATT and CDR2 SNEGSKA (reference sequence). The length of the CDR3 is 15 residues. DNA of the CDR3: TGCAGTGCTAGAGACGTGAGGCAGCACCAAGAGACCCAGTACTTC. Translated, it gives CSARDVRQHQETQYF.

This clonotype has a handful of counts. The chain couples TRBV27 to TRBJ2-3; 10 positions match TRBD2. The V and J ends lost 6 bases and 0 bases, in that order; junction bases with no gene match: 9. CDR3 size: 17 residues. Germline-derived CDR1 and CDR2 are MNHEY and SMNVEV (reference sequence). The CDR3 loop reads CASSLAGLASSTDTQYF. The CDR3 DNA follows: TGTGCCAGCAGCCTAGCGGGACTAGCGTCTAGCACAGATACGCAGTATTTT.

This clonotype was seen a few times. The chain joins TRBV20-1 to TRBJ1-1, with unresolved D. The CDR3 runs 15 residues. Looked up from germline, CDR1 is DFQATT and CDR2 is SNEGSKA (reference sequence). V was shortened by 0 bases and J by 0 bases, with 11 bases between the two germline ends. CDR3 sequence reads: CSARDHATMNTEAFF. DNA for the CDR3: TGCAGTGCTAGAGATCATGCCACCATGAACACTGAAGCTTTCTTT.

The chain is built from TRBV14 and TRBJ2-7; 9 bases are shared with TRBD2. The J segment lost 6 bases and the V segment lost 0 bases, leaving 9 bases of the junction unmatched. This CDR3 comprises 16 residues. From germline, CDR1 is SGHDN and CDR2 FVKESK. In DNA form, the CDR3 reads TGTGCCAGCAGCCAAGACTCCGGGACTAGCATTGTCGAGCAGTACGTC. Residues: CASSQDSGTSIVEQYV.

This clonotype was picked up a small number of times. This chain uses TRBV12-3 or TRBV12-4 with TRBJ2-1; D may be TRBD2 (5 bases). The V and J ends lost 11 bases and 4 bases respectively, with 12 bases between them. The CDR3 loop spans 12 amino acids. This CDR3 reads CAVSEGYNEQFF. The CDR3 DNA reads TGTGCCGTCTCCGAGGGATACAATGAGCAGTTCTTC.

This clonotype was seen a handful of times. The chain links TRBV4-1 to TRBJ2-7, with TRBD1 identical over 9 bases. V lost 2 bases and J lost 5; bases outside the gene matches: 7. CDR1 and CDR2 from the germline V gene are MGHRA and YSYEKL. The CDR3 has 15 residues. CDR3 bases: TGCGCCAGCAGCCAAACCGGGACAGGGTTGGACGAGCAGTACGTC. This translates into CASSQTGTGLDEQYV.

V and J are TRBV12-3 or TRBV12-4 and TRBJ2-1, with 8 bases fitting TRBD1. The CDR3 is 15 residues long. V was pared by 6 bases and J by 0 bases, with 4 bases of the junction left unmatched. CDR3 amino acids: CASRTGDGSYNEQFF. In DNA, the CDR3 is TGTGCCAGCAGGACAGGGGACGGCTCCTACAATGAGCAGTTCTTC.

This clonotype was counted a few times. Compared with germline, one end of the junction differs, possibly owing to a read error. The chain uses TRBV12-5 and TRBJ2-7, with D perhaps matching TRBD1 or TRBD2 (6 bases each). The CDR3 has 14 amino acids. CDR1 is LGHNT, CDR2 FRNRAP, per germline. CDR3 sequence (DNA): TGTGCTAGTGGTTTTACCGGGGGCGTCTACGAACAGTACTTC. As protein: CASGFTGGVYEQYF.

The table lists this clonotype with many counts. The chain has TRBV24-1 and TRBJ2-1; 11 nucleotides agree with TRBD2. Germline CDR1 reads KGHDR; CDR2 reads SFDVKD. V lost 6 bases and J lost 0; bases outside the gene matches: 6. This CDR3 has 17 residues. The CDR3 sequence: CATSPGLAESSYNEQFF. Written as DNA, the CDR3 is TGTGCCACCAGTCCGGGACTAGCGGAGAGCTCCTACAATGAGCAGTTCTTC.